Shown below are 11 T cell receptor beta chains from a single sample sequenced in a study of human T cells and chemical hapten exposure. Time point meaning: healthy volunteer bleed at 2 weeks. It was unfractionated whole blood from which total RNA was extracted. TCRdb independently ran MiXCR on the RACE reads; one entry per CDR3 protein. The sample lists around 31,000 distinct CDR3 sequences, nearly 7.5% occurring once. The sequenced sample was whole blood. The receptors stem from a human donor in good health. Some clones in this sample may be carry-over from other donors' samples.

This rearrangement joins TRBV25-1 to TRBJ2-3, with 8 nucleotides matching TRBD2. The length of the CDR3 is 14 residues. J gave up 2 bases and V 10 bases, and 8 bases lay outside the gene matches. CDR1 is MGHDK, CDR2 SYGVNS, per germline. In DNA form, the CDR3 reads TGTGCCACCCAACGGGAGGGAACCACAGATACGCAGTATTTT. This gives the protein CATQREGTTDTQYF. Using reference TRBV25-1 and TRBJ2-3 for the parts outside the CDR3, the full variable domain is EADIYQTPRYLVIGTGKKITLECSQTMGHDKMYWYQQDPGMELHLIHYSYGVNSTEKGDLSSESTVSRIRTEHFPLTLESARPSHTSQYLCATQREGTTDTQYFGPGTRLTVL.

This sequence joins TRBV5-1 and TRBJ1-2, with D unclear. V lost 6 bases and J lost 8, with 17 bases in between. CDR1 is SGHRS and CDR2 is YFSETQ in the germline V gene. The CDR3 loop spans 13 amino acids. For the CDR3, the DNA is TGCGCCAGCAAGCGAGGAGGTCTGTACGGCTACACCTTC. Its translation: CASKRGGLYGYTF. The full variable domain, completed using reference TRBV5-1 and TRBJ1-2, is KAGVTQTPRYLIKTRGQQVTLSCSPISGHRSVSWYQQTPGQGLQFLFEYFSETQRNKGNFPGRFSGRQFSNSRSEMNVSTLELGDSALYLCASKRGGLYGYTFGSGTRLTVV.

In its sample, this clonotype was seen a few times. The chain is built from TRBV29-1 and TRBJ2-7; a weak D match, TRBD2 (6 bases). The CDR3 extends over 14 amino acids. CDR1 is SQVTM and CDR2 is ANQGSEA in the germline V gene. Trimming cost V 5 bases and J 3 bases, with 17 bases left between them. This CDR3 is CSVSPGGARYEQYF. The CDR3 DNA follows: TGCAGCGTTTCGCCAGGAGGGGCACGCTACGAGCAGTACTTC.

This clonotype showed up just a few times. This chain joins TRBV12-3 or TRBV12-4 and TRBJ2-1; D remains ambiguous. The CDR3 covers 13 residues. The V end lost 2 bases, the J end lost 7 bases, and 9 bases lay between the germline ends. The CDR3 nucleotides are TGTGCCAGCAGTTTAAGTCGCGAAAATGAGCAGTTCTTC. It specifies CASSLSRENEQFF.

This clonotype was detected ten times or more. CDR3 region: CASRRNTEAFF. As DNA, the CDR3 is TGTGCCAGCAGACGGAACACTGAAGCTTTCTTT. J is TRBJ1-1 and V is TRBV6-2 or TRBV6-3; D unclear. The CDR3 is made up of 11 amino acids. V gave up 6 bases and J gave up 1 base, with 3 bases separating them. Germline V gene sequence: CDR1 MNHEY, CDR2 SVGEGT.

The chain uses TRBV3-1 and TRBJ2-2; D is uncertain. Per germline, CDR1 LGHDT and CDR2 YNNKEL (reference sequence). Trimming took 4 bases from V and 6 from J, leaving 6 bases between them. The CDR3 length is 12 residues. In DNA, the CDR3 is TGTGCCAGCAGCCCCCTATCCGGGGAGCTGTTTTTT. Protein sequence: CASSPLSGELFF.

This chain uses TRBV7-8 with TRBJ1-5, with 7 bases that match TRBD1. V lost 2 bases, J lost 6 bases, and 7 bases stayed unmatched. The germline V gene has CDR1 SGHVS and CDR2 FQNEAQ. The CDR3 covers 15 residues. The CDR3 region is CASSLKRTGPQPQHF. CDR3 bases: TGTGCCAGCAGCTTAAAGAGGACAGGACCTCAGCCCCAGCATTTT.

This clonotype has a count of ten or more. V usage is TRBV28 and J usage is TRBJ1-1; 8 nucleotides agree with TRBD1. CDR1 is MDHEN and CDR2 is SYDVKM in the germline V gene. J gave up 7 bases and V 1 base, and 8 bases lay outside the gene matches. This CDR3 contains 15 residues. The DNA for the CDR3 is TGTGCCAGCAGTTTATCCCGGCAGGGGGCCAGTGAAGCTTTCTTT. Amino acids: CASSLSRQGASEAFF.

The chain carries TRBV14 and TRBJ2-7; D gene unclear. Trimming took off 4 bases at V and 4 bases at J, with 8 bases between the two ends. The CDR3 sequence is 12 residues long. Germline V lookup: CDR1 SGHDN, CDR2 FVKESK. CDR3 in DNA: TGTGCCAGCAGCCCCTTCGGGTACGAGCAGTACTTC. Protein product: CASSPFGYEQYF.

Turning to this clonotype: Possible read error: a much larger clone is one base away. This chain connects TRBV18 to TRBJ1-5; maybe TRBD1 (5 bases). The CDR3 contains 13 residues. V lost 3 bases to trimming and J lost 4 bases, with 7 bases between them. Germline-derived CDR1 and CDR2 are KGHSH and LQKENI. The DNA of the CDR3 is TGTGCCAGCTCACCTGACAGAAATCAGCCCCAGCATTTT. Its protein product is CASSPDRNQPQHF. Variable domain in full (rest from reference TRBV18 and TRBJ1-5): NAGVMQNPRHLVRRRGQEARLRCSPMKGHSHVYWYRQLPEEGLKFMVYLQKENIIDESGMPKERFSAEFPKEGPSILRIQQVVRGDSAAYFCASSPDRNQPQHFGDGTRLSIL.

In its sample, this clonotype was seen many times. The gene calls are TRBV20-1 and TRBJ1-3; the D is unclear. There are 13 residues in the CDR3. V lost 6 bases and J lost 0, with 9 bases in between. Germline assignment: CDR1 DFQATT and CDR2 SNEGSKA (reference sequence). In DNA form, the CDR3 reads TGCAGTGCCCTTGACCGCTCTGGAAACACCATATATTTT. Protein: CSALDRSGNTIYF.